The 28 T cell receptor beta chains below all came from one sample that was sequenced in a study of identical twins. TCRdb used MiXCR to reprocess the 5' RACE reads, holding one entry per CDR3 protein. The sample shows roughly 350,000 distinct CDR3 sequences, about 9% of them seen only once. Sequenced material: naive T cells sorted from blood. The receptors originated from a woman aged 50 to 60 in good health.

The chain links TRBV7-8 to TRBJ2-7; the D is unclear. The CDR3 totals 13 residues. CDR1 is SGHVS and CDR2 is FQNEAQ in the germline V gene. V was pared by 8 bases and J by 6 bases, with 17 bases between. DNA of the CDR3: TGTGCCAGCTCTCCAGGTCTGGTCCCCGAGCAGTACTTC. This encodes CASSPGLVPEQYF. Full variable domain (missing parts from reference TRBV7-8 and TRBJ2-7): GAGVSQSPRYKVAKRGQDVALRCDPISGHVSLFWYQQALGQGPEFLTYFQNEAQLDKSGLPSDRFFAERPEGSVSTLKIQRTQQEDSAVYLCASSPGLVPEQYFGPGTRLTVT.

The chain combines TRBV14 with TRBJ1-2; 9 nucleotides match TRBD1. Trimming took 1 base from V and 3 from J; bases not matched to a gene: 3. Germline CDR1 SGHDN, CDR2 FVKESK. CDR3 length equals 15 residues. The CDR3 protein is CASSQGDREDYGYTF. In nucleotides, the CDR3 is TGTGCCAGCAGCCAAGGGGACAGGGAAGACTATGGCTACACCTTC. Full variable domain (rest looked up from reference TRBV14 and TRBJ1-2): EAGVTQFPSHSVIEKGQTVTLRCDPISGHDNLYWYRRVMGKEIKFLLHFVKESKQDESGMPNNRFLAERTGGTYSTLKVQPAELEDSGVYFCASSQGDREDYGYTFGSGTRLTVV.

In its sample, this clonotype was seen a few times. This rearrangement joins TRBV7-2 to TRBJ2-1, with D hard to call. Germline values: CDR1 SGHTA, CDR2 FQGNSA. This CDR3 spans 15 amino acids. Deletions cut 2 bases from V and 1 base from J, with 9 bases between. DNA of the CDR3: TGTGCCAGCAGCTTATCGGCAAATTCCTACAATGAGCAGTTCTTC. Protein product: CASSLSANSYNEQFF.

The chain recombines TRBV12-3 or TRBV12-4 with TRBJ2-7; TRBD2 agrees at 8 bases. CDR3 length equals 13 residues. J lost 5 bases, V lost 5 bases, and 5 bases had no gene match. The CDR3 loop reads CASSRSGSHEQYF. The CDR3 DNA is TGTGCCAGCAGTAGGAGCGGGAGCCACGAGCAGTACTTC.

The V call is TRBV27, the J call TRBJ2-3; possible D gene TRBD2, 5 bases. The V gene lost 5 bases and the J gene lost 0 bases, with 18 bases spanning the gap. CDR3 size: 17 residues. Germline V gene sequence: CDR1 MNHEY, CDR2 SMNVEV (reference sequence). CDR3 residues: CASSHLRSGGSTDTQYF. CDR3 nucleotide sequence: TGTGCCAGCAGTCACTTAAGAAGCGGAGGTAGCACAGATACGCAGTATTTT.

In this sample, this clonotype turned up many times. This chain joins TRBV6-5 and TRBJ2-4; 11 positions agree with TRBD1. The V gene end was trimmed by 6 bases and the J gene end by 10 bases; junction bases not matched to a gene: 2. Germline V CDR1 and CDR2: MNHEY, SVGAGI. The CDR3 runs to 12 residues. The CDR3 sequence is CASRGTGGIQYF. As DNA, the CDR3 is TGTGCCAGCAGGGGGACAGGGGGAATTCAGTACTTC.

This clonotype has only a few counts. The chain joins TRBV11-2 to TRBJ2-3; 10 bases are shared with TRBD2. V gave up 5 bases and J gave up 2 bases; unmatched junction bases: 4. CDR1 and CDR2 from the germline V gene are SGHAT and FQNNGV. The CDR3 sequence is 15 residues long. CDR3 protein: CASSGLAAHTDTQYF. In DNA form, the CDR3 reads TGTGCCAGCAGCGGACTAGCGGCTCACACAGATACGCAGTATTTT.

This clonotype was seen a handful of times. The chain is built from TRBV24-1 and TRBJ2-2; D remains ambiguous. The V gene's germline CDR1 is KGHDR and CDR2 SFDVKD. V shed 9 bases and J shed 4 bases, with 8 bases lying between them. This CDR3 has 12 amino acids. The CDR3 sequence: CATGLGTGELFF. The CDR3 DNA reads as TGTGCCACCGGCCTTGGCACCGGGGAGCTGTTTTTT.

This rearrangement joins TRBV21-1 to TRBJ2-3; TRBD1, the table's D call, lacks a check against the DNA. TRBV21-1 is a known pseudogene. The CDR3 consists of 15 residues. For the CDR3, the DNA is TGTGCCAGCAGCAAAAGGGGATCTGGCACAGATACGCAGTATTTT. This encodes CASSKRGSGTDTQYF.

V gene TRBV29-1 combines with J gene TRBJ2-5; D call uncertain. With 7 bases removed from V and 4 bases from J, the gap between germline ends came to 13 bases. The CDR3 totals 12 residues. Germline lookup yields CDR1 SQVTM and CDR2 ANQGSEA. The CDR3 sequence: CSASRHGETQYF. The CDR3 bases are TGCAGCGCTTCCAGACACGGAGAGACCCAGTACTTC.

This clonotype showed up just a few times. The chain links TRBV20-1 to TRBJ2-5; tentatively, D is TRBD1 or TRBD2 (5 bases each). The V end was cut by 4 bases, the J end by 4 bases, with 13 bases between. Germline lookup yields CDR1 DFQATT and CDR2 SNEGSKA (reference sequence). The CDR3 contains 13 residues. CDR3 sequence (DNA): TGCAGTGCTACACGGGGCTACGGAGAGACCCAGTACTTC. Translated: CSATRGYGETQYF.

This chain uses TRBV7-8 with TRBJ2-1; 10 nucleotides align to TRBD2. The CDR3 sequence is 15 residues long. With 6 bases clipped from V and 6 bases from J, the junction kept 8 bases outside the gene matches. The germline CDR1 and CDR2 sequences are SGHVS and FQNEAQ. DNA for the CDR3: TGTGCCAGCAGAACCCTAGCGGGAGTAGGCAATGAGCAGTTCTTC. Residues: CASRTLAGVGNEQFF.

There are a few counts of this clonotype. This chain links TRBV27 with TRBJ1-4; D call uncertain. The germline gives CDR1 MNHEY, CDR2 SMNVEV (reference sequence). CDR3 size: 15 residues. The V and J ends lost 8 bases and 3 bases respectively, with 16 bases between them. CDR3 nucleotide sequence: TGTGCCAGCCGACCCTTCCGGGAGGCTAATGAAAAACTGTTTTTT. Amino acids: CASRPFREANEKLFF.

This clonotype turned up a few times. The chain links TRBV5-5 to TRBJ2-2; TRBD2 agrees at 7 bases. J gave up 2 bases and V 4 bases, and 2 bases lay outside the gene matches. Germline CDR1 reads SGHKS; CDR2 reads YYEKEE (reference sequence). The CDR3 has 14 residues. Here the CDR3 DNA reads TGTGCCAGCAGCGGCGGGAGAAACACCGGGGAGCTGTTTTTT. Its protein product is CASSGGRNTGELFF. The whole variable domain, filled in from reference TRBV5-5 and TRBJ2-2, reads DAGVTQSPTHLIKTRGQQVTLRCSPISGHKSVSWYQQVLGQGPQFIFQYYEKEERGRGNFPDRFSARQFPNYSSELNVNALLLGDSALYLCASSGGRNTGELFFGEGSRLTVL.

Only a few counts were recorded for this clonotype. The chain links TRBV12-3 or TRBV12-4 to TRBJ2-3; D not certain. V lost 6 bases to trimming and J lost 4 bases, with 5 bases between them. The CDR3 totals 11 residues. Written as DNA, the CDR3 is TGTGCCAGCAGGATAGCAGATACGCAGTATTTT. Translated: CASRIADTQYF.

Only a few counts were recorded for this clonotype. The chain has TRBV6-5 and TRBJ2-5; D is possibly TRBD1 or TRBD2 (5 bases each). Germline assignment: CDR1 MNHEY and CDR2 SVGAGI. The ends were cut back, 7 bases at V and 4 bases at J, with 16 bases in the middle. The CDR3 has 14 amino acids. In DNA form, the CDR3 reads TGTGCCAGCAATGATCTCGGGGCCGGAGAGACCCAGTACTTC. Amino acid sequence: CASNDLGAGETQYF.

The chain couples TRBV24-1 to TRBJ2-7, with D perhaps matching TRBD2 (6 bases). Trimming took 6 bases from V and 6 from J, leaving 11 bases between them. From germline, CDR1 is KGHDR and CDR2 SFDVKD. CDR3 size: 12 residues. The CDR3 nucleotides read TGTGCCACCAGTTCCCGGGAGACCGAGCAGTACTTC. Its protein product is CATSSRETEQYF.

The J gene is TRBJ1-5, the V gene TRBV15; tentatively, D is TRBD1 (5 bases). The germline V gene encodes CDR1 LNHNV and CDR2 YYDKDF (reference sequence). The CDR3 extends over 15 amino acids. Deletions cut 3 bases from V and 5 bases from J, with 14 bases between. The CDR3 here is CATSSGRDPYQPQHF. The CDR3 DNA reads TGTGCCACCAGCAGCGGCAGGGATCCCTATCAGCCCCAGCATTTT.

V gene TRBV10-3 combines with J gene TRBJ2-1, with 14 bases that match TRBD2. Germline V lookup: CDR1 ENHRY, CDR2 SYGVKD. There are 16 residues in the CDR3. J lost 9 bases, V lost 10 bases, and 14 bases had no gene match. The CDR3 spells CATGTSGSPLASEQFF. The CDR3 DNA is TGTGCCACTGGGACTAGCGGGAGTCCCCTCGCGTCTGAGCAGTTCTTC.

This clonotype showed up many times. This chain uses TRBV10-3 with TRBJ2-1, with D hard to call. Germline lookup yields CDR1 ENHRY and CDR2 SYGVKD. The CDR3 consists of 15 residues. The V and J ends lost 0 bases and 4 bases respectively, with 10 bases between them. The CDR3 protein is CAISESTRRYNEQFF. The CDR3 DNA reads TGTGCCATCAGTGAGTCGACTCGGCGATACAATGAGCAGTTCTTC.

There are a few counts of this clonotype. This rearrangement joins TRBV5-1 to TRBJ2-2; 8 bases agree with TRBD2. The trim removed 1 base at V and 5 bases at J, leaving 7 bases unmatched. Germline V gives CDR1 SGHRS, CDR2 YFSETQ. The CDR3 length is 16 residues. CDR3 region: CASSLYSGSKTGELFF. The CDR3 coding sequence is TGCGCCAGCAGCTTGTACAGCGGGAGTAAAACCGGGGAGCTGTTTTTT.

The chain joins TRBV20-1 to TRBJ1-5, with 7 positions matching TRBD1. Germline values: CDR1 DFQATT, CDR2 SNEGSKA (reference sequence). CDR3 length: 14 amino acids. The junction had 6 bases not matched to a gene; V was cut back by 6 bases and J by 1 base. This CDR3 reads CSARQGSSNQPQHF. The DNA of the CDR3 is TGCAGTGCGAGACAGGGTTCGAGCAATCAGCCCCAGCATTTT.

The CDR3 DNA follows: TGTGCCAGCAGCTTAGCTCAGGGACTTCACTACGAGCAGTACTTC. It yields the protein CASSLAQGLHYEQYF. The chain is built from TRBV7-6 and TRBJ2-7, with a weak D call TRBD2 (6 bases). Germline loops: CDR1 SGHVS, CDR2 FNYEAQ. The CDR3 spans 15 residues. Trimming left V 0 bases short and J 3 bases short, with 12 bases between.

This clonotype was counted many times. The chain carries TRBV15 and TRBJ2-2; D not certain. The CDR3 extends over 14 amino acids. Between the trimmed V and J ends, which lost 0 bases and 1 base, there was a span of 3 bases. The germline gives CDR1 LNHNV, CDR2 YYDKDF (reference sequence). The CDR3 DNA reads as TGTGCCACCAGCAGAGAATGGAACACCGGGGAGCTGTTTTTT. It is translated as CATSREWNTGELFF.

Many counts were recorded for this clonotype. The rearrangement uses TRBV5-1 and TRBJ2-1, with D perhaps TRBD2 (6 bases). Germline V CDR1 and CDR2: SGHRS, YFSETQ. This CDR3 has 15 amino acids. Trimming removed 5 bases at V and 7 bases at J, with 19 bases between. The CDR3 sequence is CASRQGGGIGNEQFF. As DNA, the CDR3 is TGCGCCAGCAGGCAAGGTGGCGGGATCGGAAATGAGCAGTTCTTC. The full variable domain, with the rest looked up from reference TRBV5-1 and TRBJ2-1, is KAGVTQTPRYLIKTRGQQVTLSCSPISGHRSVSWYQQTPGQGLQFLFEYFSETQRNKGNFPGRFSGRQFSNSRSEMNVSTLELGDSALYLCASRQGGGIGNEQFFGPGTRLTVL.

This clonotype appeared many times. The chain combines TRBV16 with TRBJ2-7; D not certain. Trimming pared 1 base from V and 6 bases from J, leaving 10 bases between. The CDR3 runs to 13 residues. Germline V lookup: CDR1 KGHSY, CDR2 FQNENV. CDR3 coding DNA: TGTGCCAGCAGCCAATTTCTCGAATTCGAGCAGTACTTC. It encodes CASSQFLEFEQYF.

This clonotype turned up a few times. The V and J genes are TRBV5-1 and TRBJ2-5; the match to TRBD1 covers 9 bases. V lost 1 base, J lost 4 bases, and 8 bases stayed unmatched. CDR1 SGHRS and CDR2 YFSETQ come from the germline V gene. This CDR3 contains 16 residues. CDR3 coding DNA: TGCGCCAGCAGCTTGAGAATAACAGGGGGCAGAGAGACCCAGTACTTC. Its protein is CASSLRITGGRETQYF.

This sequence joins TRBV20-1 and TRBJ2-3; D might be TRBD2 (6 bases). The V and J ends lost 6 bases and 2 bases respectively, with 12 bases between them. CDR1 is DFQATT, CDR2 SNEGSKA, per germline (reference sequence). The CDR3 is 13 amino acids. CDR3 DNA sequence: TGCAGTGCCATCGCGGGGATCACAGATACGCAGTATTTT. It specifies CSAIAGITDTQYF.